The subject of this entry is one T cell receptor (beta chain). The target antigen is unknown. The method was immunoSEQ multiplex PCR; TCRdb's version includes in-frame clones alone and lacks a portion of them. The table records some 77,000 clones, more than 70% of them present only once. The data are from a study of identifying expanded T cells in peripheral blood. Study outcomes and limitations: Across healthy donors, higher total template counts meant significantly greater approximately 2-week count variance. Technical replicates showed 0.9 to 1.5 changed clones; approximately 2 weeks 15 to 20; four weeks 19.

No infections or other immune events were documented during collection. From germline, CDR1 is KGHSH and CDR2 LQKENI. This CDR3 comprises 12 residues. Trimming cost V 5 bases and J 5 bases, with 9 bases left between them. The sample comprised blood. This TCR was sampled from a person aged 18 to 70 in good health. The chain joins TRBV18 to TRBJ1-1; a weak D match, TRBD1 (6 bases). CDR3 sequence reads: CASSRGGTEAFF. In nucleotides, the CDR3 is TGTGCCAGCTCAAGAGGGGGGACTGAAGCTTTCTTT.